The next 5 T cell receptor beta chains were all read from a single sample in a study of T cell repertoires in cytomegalovirus infection. Antigens for these TCRs are unknown. TCRdb re-called the reads with MiXCR, one entry per CDR3 protein. The data show 400,000 to 600,000 distinct CDR3 sequences, about two fifths seen once. The sample in question was cultured PBMCs, obtained from culture after CMV antigen stimulation. The source of these receptors is a human donor in good health (CMV status not recorded). Some clones in this sample may be carry-over from other donors' samples.

This clonotype appeared a few times. V usage is TRBV7-2 and J usage is TRBJ1-6; the D gene is possibly TRBD1 (5 bases). CDR1 and CDR2 from the germline V gene are SGHTA and FQGNSA. The CDR3 consists of 17 residues. V lost 1 base to trimming and J lost 4 bases, with 14 bases between them. CDR3: CASSLGLTGLYNSPLHF. The CDR3 coding sequence is TGTGCCAGCAGCTTAGGATTGACGGGACTGTATAATTCACCCCTCCACTTT.

This clonotype was observed a handful of times. The CDR3 region has the DNA TGTGCCAGCAGTCCAACTGGACAGGAACGCACAGATACGCAGTATTTT. This encodes CASSPTGQERTDTQYF. This chain links TRBV6-1 with TRBJ2-3; 7 nucleotides align to TRBD1. This CDR3 has 16 residues. The V gene's germline CDR1 is MNHNS and CDR2 SASEGT. The ends lost 5 bases at V and 1 base at J; junction bases unmatched: 9.

This chain connects TRBV19 to TRBJ1-4; no definite D call. V was cut by 1 base and J by 4 bases, with 10 bases left in between. The germline V gene encodes CDR1 LNHDA and CDR2 SQIVND (reference sequence). The CDR3 has 15 amino acids. The CDR3 DNA reads TGTGCCAGTAGTATAGTTTGGCAGCTTAATGAAAAACTGTTTTTT. It encodes CASSIVWQLNEKLFF.

This clonotype turned up a few times. V and J are TRBV7-2 and TRBJ1-1; no reliable D call. The CDR3 consists of 15 residues. Per the germline V gene, CDR1 is SGHTA and CDR2 is FQGNSA. Trimming shortened V by 1 base and J by 2 bases, and 11 bases separated the two germline ends. The CDR3 here is CASSLVMADNTEAFF. The CDR3 bases are TGTGCCAGCAGCTTAGTTATGGCAGATAACACTGAAGCTTTCTTT.

There are a few counts of this clonotype. V is TRBV4-3 and J is TRBJ2-1; 7 bases are shared with TRBD2. The CDR3 has 16 residues. The trim removed 0 bases at V and 4 bases at J, leaving 6 bases unmatched. CDR1 and CDR2 from the germline V gene are LGHNA and YSLEER. The CDR3 sequence: CASSQDGLAEYNEQFF. DNA of the CDR3: TGCGCCAGCAGCCAAGATGGTCTAGCGGAGTACAATGAGCAGTTCTTC.